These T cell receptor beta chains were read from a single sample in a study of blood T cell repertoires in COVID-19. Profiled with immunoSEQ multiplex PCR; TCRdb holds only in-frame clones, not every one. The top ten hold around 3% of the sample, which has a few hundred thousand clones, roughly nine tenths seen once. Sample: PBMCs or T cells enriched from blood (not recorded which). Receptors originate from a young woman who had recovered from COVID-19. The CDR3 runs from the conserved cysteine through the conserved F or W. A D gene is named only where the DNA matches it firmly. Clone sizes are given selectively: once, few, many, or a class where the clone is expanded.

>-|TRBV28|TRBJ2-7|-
TGTGCCAGCAGTCCAGGACAGACCTACGAGCAGTACTTC
CASSPGQTYEQYF
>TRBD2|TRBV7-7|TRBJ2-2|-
TGTGCTAGCAGCTTAGCTGTTAGCGGGAGGGGTTCCGGGGAGCTGTTTTTT
CASSLAVSGRGSGELFF
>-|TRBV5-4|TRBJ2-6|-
TGTGCCAGCAGCGCATACCAGAGGTCTGGGGCCAACGTCCTGACTTTC
CASSAYQRSGANVLTF
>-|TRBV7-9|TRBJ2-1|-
TGTGCCAGCAGCTTAGTGGGGCCGGGAGCTGAGCAGTTCTTC
CASSLVGPGAEQFF
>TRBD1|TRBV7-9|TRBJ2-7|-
TGTGCCAGCAGCTGGGGAATACAGGGGAACGAGCAGTACTTC
CASSWGIQGNEQYF
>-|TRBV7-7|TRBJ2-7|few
TGTGCTAGCACCATCCTCACACCAACCTACGAGCAGTACTTC
CASTILTPTYEQYF
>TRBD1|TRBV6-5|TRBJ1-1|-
TGTGCCAGCGTACAGGGGTTTATGAACACTGAAGCTTTCTTT
CASVQGFMNTEAFF
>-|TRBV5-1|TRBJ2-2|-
TGCGCCAGCAGACCTGACAGTGCCAACACCGGGGAGCTGTTTTTT
CASRPDSANTGELFF
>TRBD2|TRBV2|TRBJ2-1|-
TGTGCCAGCATGAGCGGGGAGTACAATGAGCAGTTCTTC
CASMSGEYNEQFF
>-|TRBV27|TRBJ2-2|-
TGTGCCAGCACCCTGACAGTTAACACCGGGGAGCTGTTTTTT
CASTLTVNTGELFF
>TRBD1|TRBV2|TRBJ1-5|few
TGTGCCAGCAGTCCCCCGGGACAGGGGAGGAATCAGCCCCAGCATTTT
CASSPPGQGRNQPQHF
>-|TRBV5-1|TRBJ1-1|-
TGCGCCAGCAGCTTGGCCGGGGGAGGGGCTGAAGCTTTCTTT
CASSLAGGGAEAFF
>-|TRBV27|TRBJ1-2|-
TGTGCCAGCAGTTCTACCCCCGGGATGAACTATGGCTACACCTTC
CASSSTPGMNYGYTF
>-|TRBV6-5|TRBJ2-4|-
TGTGCCGCGGTCCCGCAGGGGACCCCAAACATTCAGTACTTC
CAAVPQGTPNIQYF
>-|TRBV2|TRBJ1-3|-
TGTGCCAGCAGTCCCGAACAGGTCGGAAACACCATATATTTT
CASSPEQVGNTIYF
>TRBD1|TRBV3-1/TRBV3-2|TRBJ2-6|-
TGTGCCAGCAGCCAAGACAGGGGGTTCGGGGCCAACGTCCTGACTTTC
CASSQDRGFGANVLTF
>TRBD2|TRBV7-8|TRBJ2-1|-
TGTGCCAGCAGCTGGGGACTAGCGGACGCTCCATTCTTC
CASSWGLADAPFF
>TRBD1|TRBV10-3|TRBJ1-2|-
TGTGCCATCAGGGGACAGGGAGGAAACTATGGCTACACCTTC
CAIRGQGGNYGYTF
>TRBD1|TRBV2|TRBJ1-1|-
TGTGCCGGCTCGGACAGGGGAAACACTGAAGCTTTCTTT
CAGSDRGNTEAFF
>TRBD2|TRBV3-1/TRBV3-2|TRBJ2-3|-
TGTGCCAGCAGCCAAGAGTTCGGGAGGGCGATCCCTAGCACAGATACGCAGTATTTT
CASSQEFGRAIPSTDTQYF
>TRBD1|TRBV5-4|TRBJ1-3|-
TGTGCCAGCAGCTCGGGGACAGTCTCTGGAAACACCATATATTTT
CASSSGTVSGNTIYF
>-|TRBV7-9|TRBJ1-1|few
TGTGCCAGCAGCTCTCTCGGCCGAGGATTCTTT
CASSSLGRGFF
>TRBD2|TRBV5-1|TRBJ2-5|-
TGCGCCAGCAGTTTCGCACCAGCGGGGATGGGAGAGACCCAGTACTTC
CASSFAPAGMGETQYF